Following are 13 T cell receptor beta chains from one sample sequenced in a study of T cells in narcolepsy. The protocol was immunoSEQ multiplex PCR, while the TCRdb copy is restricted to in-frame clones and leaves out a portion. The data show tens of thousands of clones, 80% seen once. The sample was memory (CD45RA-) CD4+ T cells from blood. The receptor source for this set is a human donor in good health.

CDR3 residues: CASSPLGQGAGSPLHF. DNA of the CDR3: TGTGCCAGCAGCCCATTGGGACAGGGGGCCGGATCACCCCTCCACTTT. The chain joins TRBV7-6 to TRBJ1-6, with 12 bases aligning to TRBD1. Losses at the gene ends were 5 bases for V and 10 bases for J; bases not matched to a gene: 9. CDR1 is SGHVS, CDR2 FNYEAQ, per germline. This CDR3 contains 16 residues.

The CDR3 DNA sequence: TGTGCCAGCAGCGATGCGTGGGGGCTCTATGGCTACACCTTC. This encodes CASSDAWGLYGYTF. The chain is built from TRBV25-1 and TRBJ1-2, with D possibly being TRBD1 (6 bases). The germline V and J ends were trimmed by 6 bases and 4 bases, with 15 bases remaining between them. The CDR3 totals 14 residues. Looked up from germline, CDR1 is MGHDK and CDR2 is SYGVNS.

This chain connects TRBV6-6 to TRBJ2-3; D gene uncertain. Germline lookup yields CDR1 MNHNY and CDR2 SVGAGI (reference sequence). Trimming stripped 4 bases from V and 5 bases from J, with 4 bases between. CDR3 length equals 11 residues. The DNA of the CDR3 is TGTGCCAGCAGTTGGGGAGATACGCAGTATTTT. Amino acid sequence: CASSWGDTQYF.

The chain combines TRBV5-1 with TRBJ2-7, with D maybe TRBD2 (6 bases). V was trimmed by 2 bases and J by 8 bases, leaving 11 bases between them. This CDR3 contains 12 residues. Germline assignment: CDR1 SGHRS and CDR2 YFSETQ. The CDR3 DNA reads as TGCGCCAGCAGCTTCGGGGGAGGAAAGCAGTACTTC. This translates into CASSFGGGKQYF.

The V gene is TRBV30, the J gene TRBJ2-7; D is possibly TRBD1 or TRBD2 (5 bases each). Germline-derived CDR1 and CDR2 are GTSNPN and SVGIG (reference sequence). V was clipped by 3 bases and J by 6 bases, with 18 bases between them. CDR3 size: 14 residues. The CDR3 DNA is TGTGCCTGGAGCGGGGCTAAACTAGAGGGCGAGCAGTACTTC. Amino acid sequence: CAWSGAKLEGEQYF.

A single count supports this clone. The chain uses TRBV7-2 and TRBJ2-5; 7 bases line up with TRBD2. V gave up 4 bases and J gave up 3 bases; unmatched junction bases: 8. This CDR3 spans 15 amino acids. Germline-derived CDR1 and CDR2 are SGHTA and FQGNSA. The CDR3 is CASSSWRGREETQYF. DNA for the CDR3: TGTGCCAGCAGCTCTTGGCGGGGGAGAGAAGAGACCCAGTACTTC.

This CDR3 is CASSYSTVNEQFF. DNA of the CDR3: TGTGCCAGCAGTTACTCTACCGTCAATGAGCAGTTCTTC. The chain employs TRBV6-6 and TRBJ2-1; D uncertain. CDR1 MNHNY and CDR2 SVGAGI come from the germline V gene (reference sequence). Trimming stripped 0 bases from V and 6 bases from J, with 6 bases between. There are 13 residues in the CDR3.

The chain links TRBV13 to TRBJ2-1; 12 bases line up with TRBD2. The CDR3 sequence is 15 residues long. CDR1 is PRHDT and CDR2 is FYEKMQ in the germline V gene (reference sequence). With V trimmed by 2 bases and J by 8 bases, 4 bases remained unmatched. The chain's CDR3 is CASSLRLAGGDEQFF. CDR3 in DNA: TGTGCCAGCAGCTTACGTCTAGCGGGGGGGGATGAGCAGTTCTTC.

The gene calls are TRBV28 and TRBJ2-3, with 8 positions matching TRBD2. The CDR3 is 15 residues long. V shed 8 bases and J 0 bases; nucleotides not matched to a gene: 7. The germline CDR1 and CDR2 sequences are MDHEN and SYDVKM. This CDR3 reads CASDPGGLSTDTQYF. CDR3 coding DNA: TGTGCCAGCGATCCGGGGGGGCTGAGCACAGATACGCAGTATTTT.

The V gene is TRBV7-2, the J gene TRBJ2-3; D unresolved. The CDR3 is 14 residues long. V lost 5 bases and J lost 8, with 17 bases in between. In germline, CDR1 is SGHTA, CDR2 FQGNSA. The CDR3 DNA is TGTGCCAGCAGCCTACCGCCCGCCCTAGGTACGCAGTATTTT. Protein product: CASSLPPALGTQYF.

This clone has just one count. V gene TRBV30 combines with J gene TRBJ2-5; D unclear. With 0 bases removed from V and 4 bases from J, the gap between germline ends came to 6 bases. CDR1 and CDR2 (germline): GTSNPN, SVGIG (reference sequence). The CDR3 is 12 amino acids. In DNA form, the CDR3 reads TGTGCCTGGAGTGTCCAGCGAGAGACCCAGTACTTC. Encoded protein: CAWSVQRETQYF.

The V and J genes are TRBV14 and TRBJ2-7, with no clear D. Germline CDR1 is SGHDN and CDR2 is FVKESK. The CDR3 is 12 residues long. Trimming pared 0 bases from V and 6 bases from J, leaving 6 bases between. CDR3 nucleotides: TGTGCCAGCAGCCAAGATTGGGGCGAGCAGTACTTC. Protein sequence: CASSQDWGEQYF.

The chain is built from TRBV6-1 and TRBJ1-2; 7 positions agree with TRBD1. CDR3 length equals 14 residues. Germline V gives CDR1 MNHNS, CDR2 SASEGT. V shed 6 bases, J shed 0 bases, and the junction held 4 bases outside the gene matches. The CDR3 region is CASRLTGANYGYTF. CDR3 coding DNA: TGTGCCAGCAGACTTACAGGGGCTAACTATGGCTACACCTTC.